This T cell receptor (beta chain) is drawn from a study of blood T cell repertoires in COVID-19. Across the study: The cDNA or gDNA used as material had been derived from T cells, B-cell-depleted T cells, or PBMCs.

Per the study methods: From reference gene primer amplification, estimates of nucleated cell counts were derived. The repertoire was sequenced with immunoSEQ multiplex PCR; TCRdb's copy has only in-frame clones and lacks some. D and trimming were read from the DNA, whereas the V and J calls and clone size are those reported in that table. The sample shows 150,000 to 200,000 clones, 70% to 90% of them seen only once. Everyone who took part was roughly 18 to 90 years old, and they came from 24 US areas. The germline V and J ends were trimmed by 5 bases and 4 bases, with 18 bases remaining between them. Germline V CDR1 and CDR2: SGHAT, FQNNGV. The CDR3 is 15 amino acids.

This TCR was sampled from a man in his forties who had recovered from COVID-19. The sample was PBMCs or T cells enriched from blood (not recorded which). The V and J genes are TRBV11-2 and TRBJ2-7, with D maybe TRBD1 (7 bases). CDR3 sequence: CASSVEGADWYEQYF. The CDR3 DNA sequence: TGTGCCAGCAGCGTGGAGGGGGCAGATTGGTACGAGCAGTACTTC.